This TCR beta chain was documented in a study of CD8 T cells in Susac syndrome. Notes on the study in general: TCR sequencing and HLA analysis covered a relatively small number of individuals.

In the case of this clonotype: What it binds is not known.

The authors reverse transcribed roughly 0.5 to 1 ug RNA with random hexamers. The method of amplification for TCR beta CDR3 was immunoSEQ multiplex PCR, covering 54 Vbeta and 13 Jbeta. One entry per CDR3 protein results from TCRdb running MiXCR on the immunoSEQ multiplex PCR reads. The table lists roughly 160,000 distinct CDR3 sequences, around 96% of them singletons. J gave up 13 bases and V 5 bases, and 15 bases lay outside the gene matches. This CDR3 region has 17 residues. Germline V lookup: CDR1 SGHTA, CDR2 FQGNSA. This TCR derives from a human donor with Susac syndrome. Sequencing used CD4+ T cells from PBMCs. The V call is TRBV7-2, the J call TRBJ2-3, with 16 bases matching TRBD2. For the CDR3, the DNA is TGTGCCAGCAGCACCCAAAGGGGACTAGCGGGAGGGAGAACCAAGTATTTT. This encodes CASSTQRGLAGGRTKYF.